This is a list of T cell receptor beta chains from one sample in a study of T cell responses to AZD1222 COVID-19 vaccine. The table came from immunoSEQ multiplex PCR; TCRdb's copy has only in-frame clones and leaves some out. The sample includes approximately 130,000 clones, 75% to 90% of them seen just once. The starting material was peripheral blood, obtained on day 0 of MenACWY control vaccination. The receptors stem from an adult in good health. Both conserved end residues are part of each CDR3. D genes are given only for firm matches. Part of the rows lack a size; the others show once, few, many or a class for expanded clones.

size	V	D	J	DNA	CDR3
-	TRBV12-3/TRBV12-4	-	TRBJ2-7	TGTGCCAGCAGTTTGTCCGGCTACTACGAGCAGTACTTC	CASSLSGYYEQYF
-	TRBV5-4	-	TRBJ2-7	TGTGCCAGCAGATACAGGGACTCCTACGAGCAGTACTTC	CASRYRDSYEQYF
-	TRBV6-5	-	TRBJ2-3	TGTGCCAGCAGTAGCACAGATACGCAGTATTTT	CASSSTDTQYF
once	TRBV11-3	-	TRBJ2-6	TGTGCCAGCAGCTTAGAGAGCTCTGGGGCCAACGTCCTGACTTTC	CASSLESSGANVLTF
-	TRBV5-1	-	TRBJ2-7	TGCGCCAGCAGCTTGACCAGGGGTGGCCACGAGCAGTACTTC	CASSLTRGGHEQYF
-	TRBV11-3	TRBD2	TRBJ2-7	TGTGCCAGCGCAAGGGCTAGCGGGAAGTTCGGCGAGCAGTACTTC	CASARASGKFGEQYF
-	TRBV6-5	TRBD1	TRBJ2-1	TGTGCCAGCATCCGGGACAGGGCTTACAATGAGCAGTTCTTC	CASIRDRAYNEQFF
-	TRBV4-3	-	TRBJ1-3	TGCGCCAGCAGCCAAGATCTCCTCAGCGAAGGAAACACCATATATTTT	CASSQDLLSEGNTIYF
-	TRBV6-5	-	TRBJ2-7	TGTGCCAGCAGTCCTCTTGGGGGACCCTACGAGCAGTACTTC	CASSPLGGPYEQYF
-	TRBV6-1	-	TRBJ1-3	TGTGCCAGCAGTGGGCCCGGGAGGGGGGACAAAGGCTCTGGAAACACCATATATTTT	CASSGPGRGDKGSGNTIYF
-	TRBV10-3	-	TRBJ1-3	TGTGCCATCAGTGGGGATGGAAACACCATATATTTT	CAISGDGNTIYF
-	TRBV27	-	TRBJ1-5	TGTGCCAGCAGTTTGGACAGTCGGCAGCCCCAGCATTTT	CASSLDSRQPQHF
-	TRBV9	-	TRBJ1-1	TGTGCCAGCAGCGTAGGACCGATGAACACTGAAGCTTTCTTT	CASSVGPMNTEAFF
-	TRBV6-2/TRBV6-3	TRBD2	TRBJ2-7	TGTGCCAGCAGTCCCCGACTAGCGGCAAGCTACGAGCAGTACTTC	CASSPRLAASYEQYF
-	TRBV9	-	TRBJ1-1	TGTGCCAGCAGCGTAGTAGGGAAGTACACTGAAGCTTTCTTT	CASSVVGKYTEAFF
-	TRBV20-1	TRBD2	TRBJ2-1	TGCAGTGCTAGTAGGCTAGCGGGAGATGTGAATGAGCAGTTCTTC	CSASRLAGDVNEQFF
-	TRBV11-2	-	TRBJ1-2	TGTGCCAGCAGCATTATGGACAAGAACTATGGCTACACCTTC	CASSIMDKNYGYTF
-	TRBV7-2	-	TRBJ2-7	TGTGCCAGCACCTCGACAATGTTGGAGCAGTACTTC	CASTSTMLEQYF
-	TRBV6-6	-	TRBJ1-2	TGTGCCAGCAGTCTAGCGGCCGGGGACTATCAGACGGATGGCTACACCTTC	CASSLAAGDYQTDGYTF
-	TRBV24-1	-	TRBJ2-3	TGTGCCACCAGTGCCGGCCGGGACACCCGTCGGGATACGCAGTATTTT	CATSAGRDTRRDTQYF
once	TRBV5-1	-	TRBJ2-3	TGCGCCAGCAGCTTGACCGGGACTTCTACAGATACGCAGTATTTT	CASSLTGTSTDTQYF
few	TRBV29-1	TRBD2	TRBJ2-7	TGCAGCGTTCTAAAGCTAGCGGGAGCCTCCTACGAGCAGTACTTC	CSVLKLAGASYEQYF
once	TRBV6-5	-	TRBJ2-5	TGTGCCAGCGAATCCCGACAAGAGACCCAGTACTTC	CASESRQETQYF
few	TRBV24-1	-	TRBJ1-1	TGTGCCACCAGTGGTCTAGGACCCCGGGGGTCTATGAACACTGAAGCTTTCTTT	CATSGLGPRGSMNTEAFF
-	TRBV6-5	-	TRBJ1-6	TGTGCCAGCAGTTTACAGGGTGTAAATTCACCCCTCCACTTT	CASSLQGVNSPLHF
-	TRBV19	-	TRBJ1-5	TGTGCCAGTAGTATAGCTCCTTATCAGCCCCAGCATTTT	CASSIAPYQPQHF
-	TRBV2	TRBD2	TRBJ2-7	TGTGCCAGCCTACAGACTAGCAGCTTCGGCGAGCAGTACTTC	CASLQTSSFGEQYF
-	TRBV7-2	TRBD1	TRBJ2-1	TGTGCCAGCAGCTTAGCGTTTGGACAGGGGAATGAGCAGTTCTTC	CASSLAFGQGNEQFF
few	TRBV6-5	-	TRBJ1-1	TGTGCCAGCAGTTACCGTCACGAAAGTACTGAAGCTTTCTTT	CASSYRHESTEAFF
-	TRBV3-1/TRBV3-2	TRBD1	TRBJ2-7	TGTGCCAGCAGCCAACCGAAGACAGGGGCGCCCGAGCAGTACTTC	CASSQPKTGAPEQYF
-	TRBV7-8	-	TRBJ1-1	TGTGCCAGCAGCTTATGGTGGAACACTGAAGCTTTCTTT	CASSLWWNTEAFF
-	TRBV25-1	-	TRBJ2-1	TGTGCCAGCAGTGAATTTCAGGGAGATCGGGCCAATGAGCAGTTCTTC	CASSEFQGDRANEQFF
-	TRBV6-2/TRBV6-3	TRBD2	TRBJ2-5	TGTGCCAGCAGCCCTGGACTAGAGGGGGAGACCCAGTACTTC	CASSPGLEGETQYF
-	TRBV3-1/TRBV3-2	TRBD2	TRBJ2-4	TGTGCCAGCAGCCACTTGGGACTAGCGGGAGGGAACATTCAGTACTTC	CASSHLGLAGGNIQYF
-	TRBV30	-	TRBJ1-2	TGTGCCTGGACCGGCATACAGGGCGACGGGGCTGGCTACACCTTC	CAWTGIQGDGAGYTF
-	TRBV27	-	TRBJ1-6	TGTGCCAGCAGTTTCGGGGGGGCGCGTCGTGATTCACCCCTCCACTTT	CASSFGGARRDSPLHF